This T cell receptor (beta chain) was captured by sequencing in a study of technical replicates of blood from several donors. V gave up 3 bases and J gave up 7 bases; unmatched junction bases: 8. There are 15 residues in the CDR3. Germline loops: CDR1 SGDLS, CDR2 YYNGEE. Produced via immunoSEQ multiplex PCR; TCRdb's table is partial and in-frame only. The sample shows around 79,000 clones, 85% to 95% of them seen only once. This rearrangement joins TRBV9 to TRBJ1-2, with 11 bases matching TRBD1. The source material was T cells isolated from PBMCs. The sequence came from a human donor in good health. CDR3 region: CASSGTGGAPGGYTF. CDR3 DNA: TGTGCCAGCAGCGGGACAGGGGGCGCCCCGGGTGGCTACACCTTC. Complete variable domain (other parts from reference TRBV9 and TRBJ1-2): DSGVTQTPKHLITATGQRVTLRCSPRSGDLSVYWYQQSLDQGLQFLIQYYNGEERAKGNILERFSAQQFPDLHSELNLSSLELGDSALYFCASSGTGGAPGGYTFGSGTRLTVV.